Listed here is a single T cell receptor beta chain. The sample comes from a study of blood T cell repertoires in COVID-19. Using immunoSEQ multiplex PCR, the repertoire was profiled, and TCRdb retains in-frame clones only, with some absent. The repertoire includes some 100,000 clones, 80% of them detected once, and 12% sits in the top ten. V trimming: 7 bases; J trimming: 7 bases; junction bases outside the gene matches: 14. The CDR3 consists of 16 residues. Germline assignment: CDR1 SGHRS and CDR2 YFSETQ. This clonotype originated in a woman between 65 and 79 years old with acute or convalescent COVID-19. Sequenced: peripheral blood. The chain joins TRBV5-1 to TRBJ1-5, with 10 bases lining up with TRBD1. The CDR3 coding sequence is TGCGCCAGCCAGTCTCGGGACAGGGGTTCTAAGCAGCCCCAGCATTTT. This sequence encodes CASQSRDRGSKQPQHF.